Detailed here is one T cell receptor beta chain. The data were obtained in a study of blood T cell repertoires in COVID-19. Overall study: The study drew acute and convalescent COVID-19 samples from the United States, Italy and Spain. T cells, B-cell-depleted T cells, or PBMCs provided the cDNA or gDNA that served as material.

Trimming removed 5 bases from V and 2 bases from J; junction bases left unmatched: 7. CDR1 and CDR2 from the germline V gene are MNHEY and SVGEGT. CDR3 length equals 15 residues. Study processing details: Quantification of nucleated cells was approximated via reference gene primer amplification. Generated by immunoSEQ multiplex PCR, the TCRdb table keeps only in-frame clones and is missing some. V and J calls and clone size come straight from that table; D and trimming were deduced from the DNA. This table has 62,000 or so clones, approximately 80% appearing once. Patients from Seattle were sampled longitudinally, starting during active infection.

The chain combines TRBV6-2 or TRBV6-3 with TRBJ2-3; 7 nucleotides agree with TRBD1. What was sequenced was peripheral blood. The sequence derives from a man between 60 and 75 years old with COVID-19, enrolled during active disease. The CDR3 protein is CASSRPGQLTDTQYF. CDR3 sequence (DNA): TGTGCCAGCAGTCGACCGGGACAGCTCACAGATACGCAGTATTTT.